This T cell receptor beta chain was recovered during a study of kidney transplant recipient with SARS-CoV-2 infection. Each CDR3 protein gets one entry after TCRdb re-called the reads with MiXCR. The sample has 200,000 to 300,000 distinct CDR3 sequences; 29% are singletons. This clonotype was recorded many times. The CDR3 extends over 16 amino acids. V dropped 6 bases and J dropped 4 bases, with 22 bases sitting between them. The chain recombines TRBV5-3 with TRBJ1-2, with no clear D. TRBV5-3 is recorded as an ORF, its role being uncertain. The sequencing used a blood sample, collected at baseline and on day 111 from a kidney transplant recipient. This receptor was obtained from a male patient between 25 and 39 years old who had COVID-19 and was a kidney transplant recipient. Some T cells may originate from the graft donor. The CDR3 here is CARTRSVVRKTYGYTF. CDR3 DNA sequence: TGTGCCAGAACTCGATCAGTGGTGAGAAAGACCTATGGCTACACCTTC.